This T cell receptor (beta chain) stems from a study of cytotoxic CD8 clonotypes in ibrutinib-treated CLL. Across the study: There were, on average, approximately 260,000 productive templates and about 85,000 productive rearrangements per sample. Study-wide results and caveats: Higher clonality was seen at ibrutinib response and a return toward baseline at progression. Public clonotypes (which were uncommon) either contracted or remained stable on treatment.

Notes on this clone: What it binds is not known.

The table came from immunoSEQ multiplex PCR; TCRdb's copy has only in-frame clones and leaves some out. The sample carries some 22,000 clones, about 78% recorded once. This receptor was identified in a human donor with chronic lymphocytic leukemia. Here the sequenced sample was PBMCs, taken before ibrutinib treatment.

The CDR3 is CASSPRKSGNTIYF. The CDR3 nucleotides read TGTGCCAGCAGCCCCAGGAAGTCTGGAAACACCATATATTTT. The rearrangement links TRBV7-2 to TRBJ1-3, with D unresolved. Germline assignment: CDR1 SGHTA and CDR2 FQGNSA. The length of the CDR3 is 14 residues. V was pared by 5 bases and J by 1 base, with 9 bases between.